The 26 T cell receptor beta chains listed next were all sequenced from one sample in a study of blood T cell repertoires in COVID-19. Libraries were prepared by immunoSEQ multiplex PCR; TCRdb keeps only in-frame clonotypes and omits some of them. The sample has approximately 350,000 clones; roughly nine tenths are singletons. Sequencing was done on a sample of peripheral blood. The receptors were sampled from a man aged 35 to 55 with acute or convalescent COVID-19.

This chain joins TRBV7-3 and TRBJ2-3; D is perhaps TRBD1 (6 bases). The V and J ends lost 5 bases and 4 bases respectively, with 16 bases between them. Germline V gene data show CDR1 as SGHTA and CDR2 as FQGTGA. This CDR3 comprises 15 residues. CDR3 residues: CASSPQGFDADTQYF. The CDR3 DNA sequence: TGTGCCAGCAGCCCACAGGGATTTGATGCAGATACGCAGTATTTT. Using reference TRBV7-3 and TRBJ2-3 for the parts outside the CDR3, the full variable domain is GAGVSQTPSNKVTEKGKYVELRCDPISGHTALYWYRQSLGQGPEFLIYFQGTGAADDSGLPNDRFFAVRPEGSVSTLKIQRTERGDSAVYLCASSPQGFDADTQYFGPGTRLTVL.

CDR3 in amino acids: CSVASMWVSTDTQYF. In DNA form, the CDR3 reads TGCAGCGTTGCTAGTATGTGGGTTAGCACAGATACGCAGTATTTT. The chain carries TRBV29-1 and TRBJ2-3; no clear D gene. Per the germline V gene, CDR1 is SQVTM and CDR2 is ANQGSEA. Trimming removed 4 bases from V and 0 bases from J, with 14 bases in between. This CDR3 is 15 amino acids long.

The gene calls are TRBV18 and TRBJ1-4, with 8 nucleotides matching TRBD1. This CDR3 is 17 amino acids long. Trimming cost V 5 bases and J 3 bases; bases outside gene matches: 11. Germline CDR1 KGHSH, CDR2 LQKENI. The CDR3: CASSSAGTGNSNEKLFF. The CDR3, as DNA: TGTGCCAGCTCATCAGCCGGGACAGGAAATTCTAATGAAAAACTGTTTTTT.

This clone was recorded a few times. The chain joins TRBV3-1 (or the pseudogene TRBV3-2) to TRBJ1-6; unclear D gene. The germline CDR1 and CDR2 sequences are LGHDT and YNNKEL (reference sequence). The length of the CDR3 is 15 residues. Trimming left V 2 bases short and J 6 bases short, with 11 bases between. CDR3 loop: CASSQKAVVNSPLHF. CDR3 bases: TGTGCCAGCAGCCAAAAAGCGGTAGTTAATTCACCCCTCCACTTT.

The CDR3, as DNA: TGTGCCAGCAGTTACGCGACAGGCTCTGGAAACACCATATATTTT. Translated, it gives CASSYATGSGNTIYF. J is TRBJ1-3 and V is TRBV6-6; a weak D match, TRBD1 (6 bases). V was pared by 2 bases and J by 0 bases, with 8 bases between. Germline-derived CDR1 and CDR2 are MNHNY and SVGAGI (reference sequence). The CDR3 length is 15 residues.

The V call is TRBV7-3, the J call TRBJ1-2, with 9 bases matching TRBD1. Germline V gene data show CDR1 as SGHTA and CDR2 as FQGTGA. Trimming removed 5 bases from V and 8 bases from J; junction bases left unmatched: 12. The CDR3 spans 15 residues. DNA of the CDR3: TGTGCCAGCAGCCCCGGGACAGGGATAGGCCTGGGCTACACCTTC. Translated, it gives CASSPGTGIGLGYTF. The complete variable domain, with remaining parts taken from reference TRBV7-3 and TRBJ1-2, reads GAGVSQTPSNKVTEKGKYVELRCDPISGHTALYWYRQSLGQGPEFLIYFQGTGAADDSGLPNDRFFAVRPEGSVSTLKIQRTERGDSAVYLCASSPGTGIGLGYTFGSGTRLTVV.

This chain joins TRBV7-8 and TRBJ2-7; 8 bases are a match to TRBD1. J lost 1 base, V lost 5 bases, and 4 bases had no gene match. The germline gives CDR1 SGHVS, CDR2 FQNEAQ. This CDR3 is built from 14 residues. The CDR3 protein is CASSDDRGSYEQYF. DNA of the CDR3: TGTGCCAGCAGCGACGACAGGGGTTCCTACGAGCAGTACTTC.

This chain joins TRBV7-8 and TRBJ2-2; perhaps TRBD2 as D (8 bases). Germline-derived CDR1 and CDR2 are SGHVS and FQNEAQ. The CDR3 is made up of 16 amino acids. The V and J ends lost 8 bases and 4 bases respectively, with 20 bases between them. The chain's CDR3 is CASGTGGQGGTGELFF. The CDR3 DNA reads TGTGCCAGCGGAACGGGGGGGCAGGGGGGCACCGGGGAGCTGTTTTTT.

This clone appeared once. The chain employs TRBV14 and TRBJ2-7, with 7 bases fitting TRBD1. CDR3 length: 17 amino acids. V lost 0 bases to trimming and J lost 4 bases; unmatched junction nucleotides: 12. Germline V gene data show CDR1 as SGHDN and CDR2 as FVKESK. Written as DNA, the CDR3 is TGTGCCAGCAGCCAAGATCAACGAGACAGGGTGGCGTACGAGCAGTACTTC. This gives the protein CASSQDQRDRVAYEQYF.

The chain joins TRBV7-8 to TRBJ2-5; D unclear. The germline V gene encodes CDR1 SGHVS and CDR2 FQNEAQ. The CDR3 is 13 residues long. Trimming cost V 4 bases and J 4 bases, with 10 bases left between them. The CDR3 loop reads CASSSRPGETQYF. The CDR3 region has the DNA TGTGCCAGCAGCTCAAGGCCGGGAGAGACCCAGTACTTC.

This chain joins TRBV5-1 and TRBJ2-3; 7 nucleotides agree with TRBD1. V shed 6 bases and J 0 bases; nucleotides not matched to a gene: 1. CDR3 length: 13 amino acids. Germline-derived CDR1 and CDR2 are SGHRS and YFSETQ. This CDR3 reads CASTTGSTDTQYF. CDR3 in DNA: TGCGCCAGCACGACAGGGAGCACAGATACGCAGTATTTT. The complete variable domain, with remaining parts taken from reference TRBV5-1 and TRBJ2-3, reads KAGVTQTPRYLIKTRGQQVTLSCSPISGHRSVSWYQQTPGQGLQFLFEYFSETQRNKGNFPGRFSGRQFSNSRSEMNVSTLELGDSALYLCASTTGSTDTQYFGPGTRLTVL.

V and J are TRBV2 and TRBJ2-5; 9 bases map to TRBD2. The CDR3 extends over 16 amino acids. Germline CDR1 and CDR2: SNHLY and FYNNEI. The ends lost 6 bases at V and 2 bases at J; junction bases unmatched: 10. This CDR3 reads CASSGKAGGVQETQYF. DNA of the CDR3: TGTGCCAGCAGCGGAAAAGCGGGAGGAGTTCAAGAGACCCAGTACTTC.

This clone occurred a few times. The chain recombines TRBV10-1 with TRBJ2-7; maybe TRBD2 (6 bases). This CDR3 comprises 16 residues. V shed 0 bases and J shed 0 bases, with 12 bases lying between them. Germline CDR1 is WNHNN and CDR2 is SYGVQD (reference sequence). CDR3: CASSESYPGDSYEQYF. DNA of the CDR3: TGCGCCAGCAGTGAGTCTTACCCGGGAGACTCCTACGAGCAGTACTTC.

This clone was counted once. The CDR3 protein is CSASTGTGGLVADTQYF. The CDR3 DNA is TGCAGTGCCAGTACCGGGACAGGAGGTCTGGTGGCAGATACGCAGTATTTT. V and J are TRBV20-1 and TRBJ2-3, with 8 bases that match TRBD1. CDR1 and CDR2 (germline): DFQATT, SNEGSKA (reference sequence). V gave up 6 bases and J gave up 4 bases; unmatched junction bases: 18. CDR3 size: 17 residues.

In regard to this clone: Mismatch with germline at one junction end may stem from a read error. The rearrangement joins TRBV6-6 to TRBJ2-7; perhaps TRBD2 as D (6 bases). The CDR3 totals 12 residues. The germline CDR1 and CDR2 sequences are MNHNY and SVGAGI (reference sequence). The CDR3 bases are TGTGCCAGCAGTTACTCTGCGGGGAAAGGGGACTTC. It translates to CASSYSAGKGDF.

This chain connects TRBV2 to TRBJ2-2; D might be TRBD1 (7 bases). From germline, CDR1 is SNHLY and CDR2 FYNNEI. V gave up 4 bases and J gave up 2 bases, with 17 bases separating them. This CDR3 region has 17 residues. In nucleotides, the CDR3 is TGTGCCAGCAGTGTTAGGCGCAGGGGGGTTAACACCGGGGAGCTGTTTTTT. Translated, it gives CASSVRRRGVNTGELFF.

This clone came up a few times. The V and J genes are TRBV27 and TRBJ2-7; tentative D call: TRBD1 (5 bases). Germline V gives CDR1 MNHEY, CDR2 SMNVEV (reference sequence). The CDR3 length is 14 residues. V was clipped by 4 bases and J by 3 bases, with 13 bases between them. The CDR3 DNA sequence: TGTGCCAGCAGTTACTCAGGGAAATACTACGAGCAGTACTTC. Translation: CASSYSGKYYEQYF.

A word on this clone: The DNA is omitted, as the CDR3 cannot be located on it reliably, and the CDR3 follows TCRdb's listing. The J gene is TRBJ2-3, the V gene TRBV1; the D call in the table, TRBD1, was not verified against the DNA. TRBV1 is flagged as a pseudogene. The CDR3 extends over 15 residues, inclusive of both ends. The CDR3 sequence: CTSSVGYYCTDTQYF.

V is TRBV7-2 and J is TRBJ1-2; TRBD1 aligns across 8 bases. Germline V lookup: CDR1 SGHTA, CDR2 FQGNSA. The CDR3 is 13 residues long. V lost 0 bases to trimming and J lost 8 bases; unmatched junction nucleotides: 2. Written as DNA, the CDR3 is TGTGCCAGCAGCTTAGCACAGGGGGGCGGCTACACCTTC. This gives the protein CASSLAQGGGYTF.

This chain links TRBV2 with TRBJ1-6; D gene unclear. The CDR3 loop spans 12 amino acids. Germline assignment: CDR1 SNHLY and CDR2 FYNNEI. V gave up 7 bases and J gave up 5 bases, with 6 bases separating them. CDR3 in DNA: TGTGCCAGCATTCGGGATAATTCACCCCTCCACTTT. It codes for CASIRDNSPLHF.

The chain couples TRBV4-2 to TRBJ1-3, with no clear D. CDR1 is LGHNA and CDR2 is YNFKEQ in the germline V gene. The CDR3 runs 16 residues. Trimming took 4 bases from V and 2 from J, leaving 15 bases between them. CDR3 residues: CASSRTGSGTGNTIYF. CDR3 in DNA: TGTGCCAGCAGCCGGACCGGGAGCGGTACTGGAAACACCATATATTTT.

The chain carries TRBV9 and TRBJ1-1; D is possibly TRBD1 (5 bases). Looked up from germline, CDR1 is SGDLS and CDR2 is YYNGEE. V was cut by 3 bases and J by 4 bases, with 16 bases left in between. The CDR3 has 15 residues. The CDR3 sequence: CASSGDVVGGTEAFF. Here the CDR3 DNA reads TGTGCCAGCAGCGGCGACGTAGTGGGGGGCACTGAAGCTTTCTTT.

The rearrangement uses TRBV28 and TRBJ1-4, with TRBD1 identical over 9 bases. The CDR3 is 15 amino acids. Germline loops: CDR1 MDHEN, CDR2 SYDVKM. V shed 5 bases, J shed 10 bases, and the junction held 11 bases outside the gene matches. CDR3 DNA: TGTGCCAGCAGTCGGGGAGGGACAGGGATTGGAAAACTGTTTTTT. It encodes CASSRGGTGIGKLFF.

The rearrangement joins TRBV9 to TRBJ2-7, with 7 bases aligning to TRBD1. Germline values: CDR1 SGDLS, CDR2 YYNGEE. V was clipped by 0 bases and J by 1 base; unmatched bases: 4. This CDR3 has 15 amino acids. DNA for the CDR3: TGTGCCAGCAGCGTAGGGGACAGCCGTTCCTACGAGCAGTACTTC. This sequence encodes CASSVGDSRSYEQYF. The variable domain in full, completed from reference TRBV9 and TRBJ2-7, reads DSGVTQTPKHLITATGQRVTLRCSPRSGDLSVYWYQQSLDQGLQFLIQYYNGEERAKGNILERFSAQQFPDLHSELNLSSLELGDSALYFCASSVGDSRSYEQYFGPGTRLTVT.

The chain carries TRBV13 and TRBJ2-6; TRBD1 matches at 7 bases. The V gene end was trimmed by 5 bases and the J gene end by 1 base; junction bases not matched to a gene: 2. The CDR3 consists of 15 residues. Germline V gene lookup returns CDR1 PRHDT and CDR2 FYEKMQ (reference sequence). The CDR3, as DNA: TGTGCCAGCAGCCCCAGGGGGTCTGGGGCCAACGTCCTGACTTTC. It translates to CASSPRGSGANVLTF.

In DNA, the CDR3 is TGTGCCAGTAGACTGGACAGCAGGGTCGCTGAAGCTTTCTTT. Its translation is CASRLDSRVAEAFF. This chain uses TRBV19 with TRBJ1-1; a possible D gene is TRBD1 (6 bases). Per the germline V gene, CDR1 is LNHDA and CDR2 is SQIVND (reference sequence). With 6 bases removed from V and 6 bases from J, the gap between germline ends came to 17 bases. The CDR3 extends over 14 amino acids.